These T cell receptor beta chains were read from a single sample in a study of blood T cell repertoires in COVID-19. Clones were read by immunoSEQ multiplex PCR, and TCRdb kept only the in-frame ones, dropping some. The sample shows 75,000 or so clones, around four fifths of them seen only once. Input material: peripheral blood. All receptors derive from an elderly woman with acute or convalescent COVID-19. CDR3s include the opening cysteine and the closing phenylalanine or tryptophan. The D gene is left open where the match is weak. Size values are once, few and many counts, or a class for expanded clones, and some rows have none.

>-|TRBV10-2|TRBJ1-1|TRBD1
CASSSTGGDTEAFF
TGCGCCAGCAGTTCGACAGGGGGAGACACTGAAGCTTTCTTT
>-|TRBV11-2|TRBJ1-5|TRBD1
CASSLDRRNQPQHF
TGTGCCAGCAGCCTGGACAGGCGGAATCAGCCCCAGCATTTT
>-|TRBV6-1|TRBJ2-6|TRBD2
CASSGASGSRAGANVLTF
TGTGCCAGCAGTGGGGCTAGCGGGAGTAGAGCTGGGGCCAACGTCCTGACTTTC
>-|TRBV30|TRBJ1-2|-
CAWSVPRAFGVNYGYTF
TGTGCCTGGAGTGTACCTAGAGCGTTCGGCGTGAACTATGGCTACACCTTC
>-|TRBV20-1|TRBJ2-7|-
CSAEQGYEQYF
TGCAGTGCAGAACAGGGCTACGAGCAGTACTTC
>-|TRBV7-9|TRBJ1-1|-
CASSFMGQGTEAFF
TGTGCCAGCAGCTTTATGGGGCAGGGCACTGAAGCTTTCTTT
>once|TRBV7-3|TRBJ1-1|-
CASSLTGSGGIMNTEAFF
TGTGCCAGCAGCTTAACGGGATCGGGAGGCATCATGAACACTGAAGCTTTCTTT
>-|TRBV10-2|TRBJ2-2|TRBD1
CASGYRGPGELFF
TGCGCCAGCGGATACAGGGGACCCGGGGAGCTGTTTTTT
>-|TRBV24-1|TRBJ1-2|TRBD1
CATSDTRQGSVGYTF
TGTGCCACCAGTGATACCCGACAGGGGTCGGTTGGCTACACCTTC
>-|TRBV19|TRBJ2-3|TRBD1
CASTPGQGSHTQYF
TGTGCCAGTACTCCGGGACAGGGAAGCCATACGCAGTATTTT
>-|TRBV10-3|TRBJ1-1|-
CAISATEPNTEAFF
TGTGCCATCAGTGCCACGGAGCCGAACACTGAAGCTTTCTTT
>once|TRBV19|TRBJ2-2|TRBD2
CASSWTVLAGGLGTGELFF
TGTGCCAGTAGTTGGACGGTCCTAGCGGGGGGGCTCGGCACCGGGGAGCTGTTTTTT
>-|TRBV7-9|TRBJ1-1|TRBD1
CASSPGGKFTEAFF
TGTGCCAGCAGCCCAGGGGGGAAATTCACTGAAGCTTTCTTT
>-|TRBV19|TRBJ2-1|TRBD2
CASSRSGIYNEQFF
TGTGCCAGTAGTAGGAGCGGGATTTACAATGAGCAGTTCTTC
>-|TRBV11-1|TRBJ2-7|TRBD1
CASSLGGQTYEQYF
TGTGCCAGCAGCTTAGGGGGACAGACCTACGAGCAGTACTTC
>-|TRBV2|TRBJ1-3|TRBD1
CASRRQGAASGNTIYF
TGTGCCAGCAGGAGACAGGGGGCCGCCTCTGGAAACACCATATATTTT
>-|TRBV9|TRBJ1-2|-
CASSIGTGYTF
TGTGCCAGCAGCATCGGGACAGGCTACACCTTC
>-|TRBV19|TRBJ2-5|-
CASSMQQETQYF
TGTGCCAGTAGTATGCAGCAAGAGACCCAGTACTTC
>-|TRBV3-1/TRBV3-2|TRBJ1-1|-
CASSQAGGEAFF
TGTGCCAGCAGCCAAGCGGGGGGTGAAGCTTTCTTT
>-|TRBV24-1|TRBJ1-5|-
CATSRHGSNQPQHF
TGTGCCACCAGTCGACACGGTAGCAATCAGCCCCAGCATTTT
>-|TRBV13|TRBJ2-7|TRBD2
CASSYEMREGQYF
TGTGCCAGCAGCTACGAAATGCGGGAGGGGCAGTACTTC
>-|TRBV19|TRBJ2-1|TRBD2
CASSIVGVRTSAVEQFF
TGTGCCAGTAGTATAGTAGGCGTTAGGACTAGCGCGGTTGAGCAGTTCTTC
>-|TRBV5-1|TRBJ2-1|-
CASSLEATSRYEQFF
TGCGCCAGCAGCTTGGAGGCGACATCCCGTTATGAGCAGTTCTTC
>-|TRBV21-1|TRBJ2-7|-
CASSKGDSNEQYF
TGTGCCAGCAGCAAAGGCGACAGTAACGAGCAGTACTTC
>few|TRBV9|TRBJ1-2|-
CASSPPGDPQGYTF
TGTGCCAGCAGCCCCCCTGGCGACCCACAGGGCTACACCTTC
>few|TRBV6-1|TRBJ1-5|-
CASSDQGTGNQPQHF
TGTGCCAGCAGTGATCAGGGTACGGGCAATCAGCCCCAGCATTTT
>-|TRBV15|TRBJ1-5|TRBD1
CATSSTLTGANQPQHF
TGTGCCACCAGCAGTACCCTGACAGGGGCTAATCAGCCCCAGCATTTT
>-|TRBV5-1|TRBJ2-5|-
CASSNRGAQETQYF
TGCGCCAGCAGCAACCGGGGGGCCCAAGAGACCCAGTACTTC
>-|TRBV7-6|TRBJ2-7|-
CASSLAYGGSYEQYF
TGTGCCAGCAGCTTAGCGTATGGGGGGAGCTACGAGCAGTACTTC
>-|TRBV2|TRBJ1-5|-
CASNGGSNQPQHF
TGTGCCAGCAACGGAGGAAGCAATCAGCCCCAGCATTTT
>-|TRBV5-1|TRBJ1-1|-
CASSLQGGWGTEAFF
TGCGCCAGCAGTTTGCAGGGCGGATGGGGCACTGAAGCTTTCTTT
>-|TRBV19|TRBJ1-1|TRBD1
CASKPLVGTENTEAFF
TGTGCCAGTAAGCCCCTCGTCGGGACAGAGAACACTGAAGCTTTCTTT
>few|TRBV11-2|TRBJ2-5|TRBD2
CASSFGSGLGEETQYF
TGTGCCAGCAGCTTTGGTTCGGGACTAGGAGAAGAGACCCAGTACTTC
>-|TRBV9|TRBJ2-5|-
CASSAPGTSVGIQYF
TGTGCCAGCAGCGCCCCCGGGACTTCGGTCGGGATCCAGTACTTC
>-|TRBV10-3|TRBJ1-1|-
CAMGGGVNTEAFF
TGTGCCATGGGAGGGGGAGTGAACACTGAAGCTTTCTTT
>-|TRBV11-3|TRBJ2-7|-
CASSLDSRTIPHF
TGTGCCAGCAGCTTAGATTCGAGGACTATACCCCACTTC
>-|TRBV11-3|TRBJ1-1|TRBD1
CASSLGEQGKAFF
TGTGCCAGCAGCTTAGGGGAACAGGGGAAAGCTTTCTTT
>-|TRBV6-6|TRBJ1-2|TRBD1
CASSRQGNYGYTF
TGTGCCAGCAGTAGACAGGGGAACTATGGCTACACCTTC
>few|TRBV27|TRBJ1-2|-
CASSYRANYGYTF
TGTGCCAGCAGCTACAGAGCTAACTATGGCTACACCTTC
>-|TRBV6-5|TRBJ2-5|TRBD1
CASKTGAIQETQYF
TGTGCCAGCAAGACAGGGGCTATCCAAGAGACCCAGTACTTC
>-|TRBV19|TRBJ1-5|-
CASSTVLNSNQPQHF
TGTGCCAGTAGTACGGTTCTTAATAGCAATCAGCCCCAGCATTTT
>-|TRBV5-1|TRBJ2-3|TRBD2
CASSFLADHTDTQYF
TGCGCCAGCAGCTTCCTAGCGGACCACACAGATACGCAGTATTTT
>-|TRBV5-1|TRBJ2-1|-
CASSLELAAYNEQFF
TGCGCCAGCAGCTTGGAACTAGCAGCCTACAATGAGCAGTTCTTC
>-|TRBV18|TRBJ1-3|-
CASSPFSTEDTSSGNTIYF
TGTGCCAGCTCACCGTTTTCGACCGAGGACACGAGCTCTGGAAACACCATATATTTT
>-|TRBV3-1/TRBV3-2|TRBJ1-4|TRBD1
CASSQDWAGGNEKLFF
TGTGCCAGCAGCCAAGATTGGGCAGGGGGCAACGAAAAACTGTTTTTT
>-|TRBV10-3|TRBJ1-3|TRBD1
CAISGQGGFSGNTIYF
TGTGCCATCAGTGGACAGGGGGGATTCTCTGGAAACACCATATATTTT
>-|TRBV7-8|TRBJ1-2|TRBD1
CASSPSTGNYGYTF
TGTGCCAGCAGCCCCTCGACAGGGAACTATGGCTACACCTTC
>-|TRBV19|TRBJ2-1|-
CASSSTGWGDNEQFF
TGTGCCAGTAGTTCGACAGGGTGGGGGGACAATGAGCAGTTCTTC
>-|TRBV5-4|TRBJ2-7|-
CASRARREGAYEQYF
TGTGCCAGCAGAGCGAGAAGGGAGGGGGCCTACGAGCAGTACTTC
>-|TRBV19|TRBJ2-1|TRBD2
CASKTSGTSGGEQFF
TGTGCCAGCAAAACTAGCGGGACGTCCGGAGGTGAGCAGTTCTTC
>few|TRBV6-2/TRBV6-3|TRBJ2-7|-
CASSYAQGSTEQYF
TGTGCCAGCAGTTACGCTCAGGGTAGCACCGAGCAGTACTTC
>-|TRBV4-1|TRBJ2-1|TRBD2
CASSQESTSVIFGGEQFF
TGCGCCAGCAGCCAAGAATCGACTAGCGTGATATTTGGGGGTGAGCAGTTCTTC